This TCR beta chain was profiled in a study of blood T cell repertoires in COVID-19. Study-wide context: The study drew acute and convalescent COVID-19 samples from the United States, Italy and Spain.

Authors' methods: Amplification from reference gene primers served as the basis for estimated nucleated cell counts. Generated by immunoSEQ multiplex PCR, the TCRdb table keeps only in-frame clones and is missing some. V and J calls plus clone size are reproduced from that table; the DNA served to infer D and trimming. This table holds more than 300,000 clones, 70% to 90% found once. It was during active infection that Seattle patients were enrolled and then longitudinally followed. This clone has just one count. The clonotype comes from a woman aged 30 to 39 with COVID-19, enrolled during active disease. The sample consisted of peripheral blood.

The CDR3 region has the DNA TGTGCCAGCACCCCCCGGTGGGCAGGGAGGGATCAGCCCCAGCATTTT. It codes for CASTPRWAGRDQPQHF. The gene calls are TRBV28 and TRBJ1-5; TRBD1 might be the D (5 bases). The V gene lost 7 bases and the J gene lost 5 bases, with 21 bases spanning the gap. Germline V gene lookup returns CDR1 MDHEN and CDR2 SYDVKM. The CDR3 has 16 amino acids.